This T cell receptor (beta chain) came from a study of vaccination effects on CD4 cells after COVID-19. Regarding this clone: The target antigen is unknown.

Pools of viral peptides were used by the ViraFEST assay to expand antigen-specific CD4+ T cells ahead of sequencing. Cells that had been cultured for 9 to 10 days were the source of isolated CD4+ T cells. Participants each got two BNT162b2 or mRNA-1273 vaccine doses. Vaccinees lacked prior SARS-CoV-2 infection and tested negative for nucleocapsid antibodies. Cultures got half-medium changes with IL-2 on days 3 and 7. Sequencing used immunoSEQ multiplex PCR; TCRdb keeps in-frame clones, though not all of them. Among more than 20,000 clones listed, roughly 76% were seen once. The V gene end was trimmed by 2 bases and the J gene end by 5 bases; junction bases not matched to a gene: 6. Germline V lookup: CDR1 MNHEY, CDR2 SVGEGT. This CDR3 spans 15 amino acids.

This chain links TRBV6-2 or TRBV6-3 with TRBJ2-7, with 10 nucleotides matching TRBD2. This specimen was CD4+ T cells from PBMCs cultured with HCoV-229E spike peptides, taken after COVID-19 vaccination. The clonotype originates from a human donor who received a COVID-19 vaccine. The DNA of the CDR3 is TGTGCCAGCAGTTACGAGCGGGAGGGCCCGCACGAGCAGTACTTC. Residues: CASSYEREGPHEQYF.